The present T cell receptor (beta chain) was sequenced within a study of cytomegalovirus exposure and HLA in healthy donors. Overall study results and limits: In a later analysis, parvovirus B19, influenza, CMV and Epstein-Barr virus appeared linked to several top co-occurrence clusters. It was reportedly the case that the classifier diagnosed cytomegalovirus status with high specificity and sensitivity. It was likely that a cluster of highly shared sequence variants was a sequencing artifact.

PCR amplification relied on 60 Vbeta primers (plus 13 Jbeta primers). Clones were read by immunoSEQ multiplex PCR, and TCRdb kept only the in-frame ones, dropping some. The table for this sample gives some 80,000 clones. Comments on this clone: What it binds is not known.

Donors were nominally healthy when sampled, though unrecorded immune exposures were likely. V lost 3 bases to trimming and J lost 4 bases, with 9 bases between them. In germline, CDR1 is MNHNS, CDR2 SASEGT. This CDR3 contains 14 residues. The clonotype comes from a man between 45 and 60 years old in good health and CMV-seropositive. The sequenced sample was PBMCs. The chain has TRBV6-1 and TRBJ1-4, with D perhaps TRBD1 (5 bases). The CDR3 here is CASSEGTYNEKLFF. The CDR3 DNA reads TGTGCCAGCAGTGAGGGGACTTATAATGAAAAACTGTTTTTT.